The T cell receptor beta chain described here comes from a study of T cells after yellow fever vaccination. Study conclusions and caveats: Clonotypes found in both CD4 and CD8 compartments made up a small share.

Germline CDR1 is DFQATT and CDR2 is SNEGSKA (reference sequence). Germline trimming cut 6 bases from V and 0 bases from J; bases unmatched to any gene: 19. The CDR3 runs to 19 residues. This clonotype showed up just a few times. What it recognizes is unknown. A process of 5'RACE template switching, which added a universal primer site and UMIs, was used to make TCR cDNA. MiXCR was run by TCRdb on the 5' RACE reads, yielding one entry per CDR3 protein. The table shows hundreds of thousands of distinct CDR3 sequences, with 6.2% occurring only once. The source was PBMCs, collected 5 days after the yellow fever booster vaccination. This sequence joins TRBV20-1 and TRBJ2-3, with 9 bases identical to TRBD1. The receptor comes from a man aged 30 to 45 who received the YFV17D yellow fever vaccine. CDR3 amino acids: CSAKGQGRARMTSTDTQYF. CDR3 sequence (DNA): TGCAGTGCCAAGGGACAGGGTCGGGCGCGGATGACTAGCACAGATACGCAGTATTTT.